The entry below describes one T cell receptor (beta chain). Germline loops: CDR1 MGHRA, CDR2 YSYEKL. CDR3 length: 15 residues. The V end was cut by 0 bases, the J end by 4 bases, with 12 bases between. In the authors' workflow: Reference gene primer amplification in the assay estimated nucleated cell counts. Data came from immunoSEQ multiplex PCR; TCRdb stores just in-frame clones and leaves some out. The V and J calls and clone size are taken from that table; D and trimming were inferred from the DNA. The profile shows some 250,000 clones, under 85% of them singletons. This specimen comes from a study of blood T cell repertoires in COVID-19. The overall study: In each case, the material was cDNA or gDNA derived from T cells, B-cell-depleted T cells, or PBMCs.

Sequencing used peripheral blood. The rearrangement links TRBV4-1 to TRBJ2-5; tentatively, D is TRBD2 (5 bases). The clonotype comes from a man aged 25-45 years who had recovered from COVID-19. CDR3 region: CASSQERRLRETQYF. The CDR3 DNA is TGCGCCAGCAGCCAAGAGAGGAGACTACGAGAGACCCAGTACTTC.